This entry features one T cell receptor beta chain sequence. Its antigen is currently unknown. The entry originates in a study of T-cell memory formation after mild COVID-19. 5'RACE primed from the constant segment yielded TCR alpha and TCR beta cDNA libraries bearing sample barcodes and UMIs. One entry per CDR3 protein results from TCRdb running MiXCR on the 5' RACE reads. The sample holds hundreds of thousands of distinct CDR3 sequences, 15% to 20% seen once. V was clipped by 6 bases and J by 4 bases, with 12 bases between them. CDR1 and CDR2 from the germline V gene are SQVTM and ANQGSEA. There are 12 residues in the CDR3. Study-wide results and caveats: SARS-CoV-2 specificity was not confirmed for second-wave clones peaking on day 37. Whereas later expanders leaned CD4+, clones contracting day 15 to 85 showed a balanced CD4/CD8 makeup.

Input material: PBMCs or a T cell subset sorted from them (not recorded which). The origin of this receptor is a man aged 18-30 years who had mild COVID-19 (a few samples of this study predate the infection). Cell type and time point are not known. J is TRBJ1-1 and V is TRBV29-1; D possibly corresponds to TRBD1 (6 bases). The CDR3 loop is CSVGARGTEAFF. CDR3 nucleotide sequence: TGCAGCGTGGGGGCCAGGGGCACTGAAGCTTTCTTT.